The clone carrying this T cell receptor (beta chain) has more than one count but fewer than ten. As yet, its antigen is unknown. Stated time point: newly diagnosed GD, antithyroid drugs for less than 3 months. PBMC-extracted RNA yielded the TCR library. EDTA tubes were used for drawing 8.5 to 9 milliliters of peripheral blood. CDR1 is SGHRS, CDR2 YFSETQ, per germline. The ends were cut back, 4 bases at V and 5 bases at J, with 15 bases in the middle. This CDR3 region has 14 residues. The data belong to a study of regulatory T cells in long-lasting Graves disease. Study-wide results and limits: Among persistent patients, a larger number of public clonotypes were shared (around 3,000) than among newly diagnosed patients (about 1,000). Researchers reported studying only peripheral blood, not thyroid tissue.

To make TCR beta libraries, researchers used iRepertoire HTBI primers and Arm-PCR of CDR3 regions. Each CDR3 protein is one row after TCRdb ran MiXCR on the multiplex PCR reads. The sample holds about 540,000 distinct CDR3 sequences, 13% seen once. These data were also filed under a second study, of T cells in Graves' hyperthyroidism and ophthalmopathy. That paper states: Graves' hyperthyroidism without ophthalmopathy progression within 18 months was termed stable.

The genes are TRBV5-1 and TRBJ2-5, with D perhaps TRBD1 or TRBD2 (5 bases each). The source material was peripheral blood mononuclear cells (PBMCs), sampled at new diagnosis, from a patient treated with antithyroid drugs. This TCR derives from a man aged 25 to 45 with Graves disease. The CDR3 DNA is TGCGCCAGCAGCGACGGGACCATAGGGGAGACCCAGTACTTC. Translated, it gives CASSDGTIGETQYF. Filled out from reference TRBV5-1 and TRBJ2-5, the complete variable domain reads KAGVTQTPRYLIKTRGQQVTLSCSPISGHRSVSWYQQTPGQGLQFLFEYFSETQRNKGNFPGRFSGRQFSNSRSEMNVSTLELGDSALYLCASSDGTIGETQYFGPGTRLLVL.